This is a list of T cell receptor beta chains from one sample in a study of CXCR3-negative and CXCR3-positive naive CD8 T cells. TCRdb reanalyzed the 5' RACE reads, giving one entry per CDR3 protein sequence and no DNA. This table holds about 70,000 distinct CDR3 sequences. The sample comprised naive CXCR3+ CD8+ T cells from blood. The receptors here all came from a human donor in good health. Some clones in this sample may be carry-over from other donors' samples. The CDR3 runs from the conserved cysteine through the conserved F or W. The size of a clone is reported for some rows only, either as once, few or many, or as a class for expanded clones.

clone_size	v_call	j_call	cdr3_aa
.	TRBV15	TRBJ1-3	CATSSWGTGEGNTIYF
.	TRBV2	TRBJ2-7	CASSEYASGGFCEQYF
.	TRBV20-1	TRBJ2-2	CSARDLAGGETGELFF
.	TRBV27	TRBJ2-2	CASGRTGQTNTGELFF
.	TRBV12-3/TRBV12-4	TRBJ2-1	CASSRPAGAYNEQFF
medium-sized	TRBV11-3	TRBJ2-7	CASSLPDRVYEQYF
.	TRBV29-1	TRBJ2-5	CSVEAAEETQYF
.	TRBV29-1	TRBJ2-1	CSAGTSGINEQFF
.	TRBV6-6	TRBJ2-7	CASNPGQVTYEQYF
.	TRBV7-2	TRBJ2-3	CASSLDGFGGGAVDTQYF
.	TRBV4-3	TRBJ2-2	CASSREETGTPGELFF
.	TRBV4-3	TRBJ2-1	CASSQAGAATSYYNEQFF
.	TRBV23-1	TRBJ2-5	CASAIDYTGETQYF
.	TRBV6-6	TRBJ2-7	CASSPLGAYEQYF
.	TRBV6-2/TRBV6-3	TRBJ2-7	CASSGVTGQGGYEQYF
.	TRBV29-1	TRBJ2-3	CSERGDSTDTQYF
.	TRBV5-1	TRBJ2-5	CASSLQEGLAGGLETQYF
.	TRBV29-1	TRBJ2-1	CSTLTGWGNEQFF
.	TRBV11-3	TRBJ2-1	CASSLGGDEQFF
.	TRBV7-6	TRBJ2-2	CASSLEGVNTGGLFF
.	TRBV30	TRBJ2-7	CASGRRGETYEQYF
.	TRBV12-3/TRBV12-4	TRBJ1-1	CASSSPRTGGTEAFF
.	TRBV6-2/TRBV6-3	TRBJ2-5	CASSYQFQETQYF
.	TRBV14	TRBJ1-2	CASSQDRGGGYGYTF
.	TRBV7-9	TRBJ2-7	CASSRGDRSHEQYF
.	TRBV29-1	TRBJ2-7	CSVALGGYEQYF
.	TRBV28	TRBJ2-7	CASSLTTSSYEQYF
.	TRBV28	TRBJ1-4	CASSFGPATNEKLFF
.	TRBV21-1	TRBJ2-4	CASSKNRAGANIQYF
.	TRBV29-1	TRBJ1-4	CSVEASSGGLEKLFF
.	TRBV7-2	TRBJ2-6	CASSFTGGSGANVLTF
.	TRBV13	TRBJ2-1	CASSLGREDLSEQFF
.	TRBV6-5	TRBJ1-1	CASRIQGISTEAFF
.	TRBV6-2/TRBV6-3	TRBJ1-1	CASSGIDRVYTEAFF
.	TRBV15	TRBJ1-6	CATSRFSETVNSPLHF
.	TRBV7-2	TRBJ2-3	CASSPKLLAGVAADTQYF
.	TRBV20-1	TRBJ2-5	CSARDIGWQTQYF
.	TRBV27	TRBJ2-1	CASSSRTSLSNEQFF
.	TRBV7-9	TRBJ2-6	CASSPWGAPGANVLTF
.	TRBV9	TRBJ2-7	CASSSTRTGSHEQYF
.	TRBV25-1	TRBJ1-1	CASSRDSVATEAFF
.	TRBV5-1	TRBJ2-2	CASSLFPETGELFF
.	TRBV12-3/TRBV12-4	TRBJ2-2	CASTNLQGQGGELFF
.	TRBV7-6	TRBJ2-3	CASSLDVFGTPGDDTQYF
.	TRBV5-1	TRBJ2-7	CASTNRVTSEQYF
.	TRBV20-1	TRBJ2-1	CSARALVLAGEVFNEQFF
.	TRBV15	TRBJ2-2	CATSSETVGTGELFF
.	TRBV11-2	TRBJ2-5	CASLPLAGGPQETQYF
.	TRBV28	TRBJ2-7	CASRLQGASYEQYF
.	TRBV7-3	TRBJ2-5	CASSRGGRGETQYF
.	TRBV28	TRBJ1-4	CASSYSPGGGEKLFF
.	TRBV7-2	TRBJ2-7	CASSLGLRRGGDYEQYF
.	TRBV12-5	TRBJ2-7	CASGLGRFEDYEQYF
.	TRBV7-9	TRBJ2-7	CASSLLERSYEQYF